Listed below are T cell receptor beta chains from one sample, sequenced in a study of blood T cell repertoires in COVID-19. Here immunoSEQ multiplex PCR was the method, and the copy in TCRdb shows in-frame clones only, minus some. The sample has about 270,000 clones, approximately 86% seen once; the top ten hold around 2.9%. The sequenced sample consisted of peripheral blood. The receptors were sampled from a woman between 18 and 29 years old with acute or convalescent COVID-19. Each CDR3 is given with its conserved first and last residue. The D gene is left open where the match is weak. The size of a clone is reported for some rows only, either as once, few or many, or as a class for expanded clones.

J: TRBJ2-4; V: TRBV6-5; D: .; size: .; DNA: TGTGCCAGCAGTTATAGGAAGGGGGCCAAAAACATTCAGTACTTC; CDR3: CASSYRKGAKNIQYF
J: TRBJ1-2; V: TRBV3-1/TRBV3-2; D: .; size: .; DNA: TGTGCCAGCAGCCAAGGGCCCTATGGCTACACCTTC; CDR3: CASSQGPYGYTF
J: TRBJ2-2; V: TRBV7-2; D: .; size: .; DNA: TGTGCCAGCAGCTTTAGCCAGGAGGTGACCGGGGAGCTGTTTTTT; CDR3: CASSFSQEVTGELFF
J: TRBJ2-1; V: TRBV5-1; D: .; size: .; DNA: TGCGCCAGCAGCCCGGGGGATACATACAATGAGCAGTTCTTC; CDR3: CASSPGDTYNEQFF
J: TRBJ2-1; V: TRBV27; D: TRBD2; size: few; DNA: TGTGCCAGCGCTACCTCCGGGACTAGCGACAATGAGCAGTTCTTC; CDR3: CASATSGTSDNEQFF
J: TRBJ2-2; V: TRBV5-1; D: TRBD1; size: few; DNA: TGCGCCAGCAGCCTAGGACAGGGGGTGGCCGGGGAGCTGTTTTTT; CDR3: CASSLGQGVAGELFF
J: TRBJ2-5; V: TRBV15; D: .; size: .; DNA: TGTGCCACCAGCAGAGGGGCTCTTTCTCAGCGGTACCAAGAGACCCAGTACTTC; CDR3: CATSRGALSQRYQETQYF
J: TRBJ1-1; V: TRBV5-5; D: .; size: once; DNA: TGTGCCAGCAGCTCGACCTGGGGGGACACTGAAGCTTTCTTT; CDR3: CASSSTWGDTEAFF
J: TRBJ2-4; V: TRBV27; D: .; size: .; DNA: TGTGCCAGCAGTTCGGGGGTTGCCAAAAACATTCAGTACTTC; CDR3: CASSSGVAKNIQYF
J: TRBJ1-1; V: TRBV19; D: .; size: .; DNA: TGTGCCAGTAGTATTAGACAGGCAGTTGGAAACACTGAAGCTTTCTTT; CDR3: CASSIRQAVGNTEAFF
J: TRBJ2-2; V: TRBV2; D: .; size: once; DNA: TGTGCCAGCAGTCCTGTACGACTAGAGAACACCGGGGAGCTGTTTTTT; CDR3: CASSPVRLENTGELFF
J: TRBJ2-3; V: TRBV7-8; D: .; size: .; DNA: TGTGCCAGCAGCTTATTCGGAGATACGCAGTATTTT; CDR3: CASSLFGDTQYF
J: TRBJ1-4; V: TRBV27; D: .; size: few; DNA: TGTGCCAGCAGTCCCTTCGGGACAACCATCATTAATGAAAAACTGTTTTTT; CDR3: CASSPFGTTIINEKLFF
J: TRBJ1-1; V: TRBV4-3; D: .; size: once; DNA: TGCGCCAGCAGCCTTCGGACAGCCATGAACACTGAAGCTTTCTTT; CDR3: CASSLRTAMNTEAFF
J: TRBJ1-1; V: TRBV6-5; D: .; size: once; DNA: TGTGCCAGCAGGTTCGGTGGAGGCACTGAAGCTTTCTTT; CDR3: CASRFGGGTEAFF
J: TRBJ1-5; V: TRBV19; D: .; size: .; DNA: TGTGCCAGTATCGAAGGGGGACGGGATAATCAGCCCCAGCATTTT; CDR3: CASIEGGRDNQPQHF
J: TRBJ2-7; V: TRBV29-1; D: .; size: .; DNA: TGCAGCGTTGGGGGCGGGGACTCCTACGAGCAGTACTTC; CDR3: CSVGGGDSYEQYF
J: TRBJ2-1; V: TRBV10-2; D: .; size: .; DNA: TGCGCCAGCAGTGAGTCTCCTCTTAATGAGCAGTTCTTC; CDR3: CASSESPLNEQFF
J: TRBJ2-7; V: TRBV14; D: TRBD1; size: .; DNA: TGTGCCAGCAGCCAACTCACCGGGACAGGGGACTACGAGCAGTACTTC; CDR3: CASSQLTGTGDYEQYF
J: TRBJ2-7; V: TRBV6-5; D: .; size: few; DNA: TGTGCCAGCAGTTACTCCCTTTCCCCCTCCTACGAGCAGTACTTC; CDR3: CASSYSLSPSYEQYF
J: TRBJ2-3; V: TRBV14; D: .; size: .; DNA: TGTGCCAGCGAACGGTGGGAGTCGGGGGAAGATACGCAGTATTTT; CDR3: CASERWESGEDTQYF
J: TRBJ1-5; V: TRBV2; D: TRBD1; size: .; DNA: TGTGCCAGCAGTCCTACAGGGGTTCACCCTAGCAATCAGCCCCAGCATTTT; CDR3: CASSPTGVHPSNQPQHF
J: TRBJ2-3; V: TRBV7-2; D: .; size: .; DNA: TGTGCCAGCGCTCGAGACAGGACGCCCACAGATACGCAGTATTTT; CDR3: CASARDRTPTDTQYF
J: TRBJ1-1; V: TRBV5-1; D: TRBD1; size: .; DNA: TGCGCCAGCAGCTCGGGACAGGGGGCCACAAGGGGAACTGAAGCTTTCTTT; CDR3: CASSSGQGATRGTEAFF
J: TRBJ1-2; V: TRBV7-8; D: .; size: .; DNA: TGTGCCAGCAGCTCCGCGGGCCCGGCTTCCTATGGCTACACCTTC; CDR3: CASSSAGPASYGYTF
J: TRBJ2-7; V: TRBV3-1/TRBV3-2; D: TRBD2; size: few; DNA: TGTGCCAGCAGCCAGACTAGCGGCCGGACCTACGAGCAGTACTTC; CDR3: CASSQTSGRTYEQYF
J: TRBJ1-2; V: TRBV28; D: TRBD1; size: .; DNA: TGTGCCAGCACCCTAACAGGGGGCTATGGCTACACCTTC; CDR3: CASTLTGGYGYTF
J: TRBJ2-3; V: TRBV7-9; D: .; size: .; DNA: TGTGCCAGCAGCCCTCTGCTAGCGACTTACGCAGATACGCAGTATTTT; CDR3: CASSPLLATYADTQYF
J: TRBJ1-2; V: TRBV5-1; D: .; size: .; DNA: TGCGCCAGCAGCTTGGAGGGGGGCTACACCTTC; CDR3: CASSLEGGYTF
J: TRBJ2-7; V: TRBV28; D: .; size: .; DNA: TGTGCCAGCAGTTTAGTTTTAGGGAGCTCCTACGAGCAGTACTTC; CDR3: CASSLVLGSSYEQYF